This T cell receptor (beta chain) emerged from a study of OX40 agonist ivuxolimab in advanced cancers. This CDR3 has 20 amino acids. J gave up 0 bases and V 1 base, and 16 bases lay outside the gene matches. Germline CDR1 and CDR2: SGDLS and YYNGEE. The study, taken as a whole, reports: More expanded clones were seen, on average, in CD8+ T cells than in CD4+.

TCRdb's table, derived via immunoSEQ multiplex PCR, lists solely in-frame clones and lacks some. The data contain some 64,000 clones, around 90% of them seen just once; the ten biggest clones take up around a quarter. Points on this clone: Its antigen remains unidentified.

The sequence was collected from an adult with an advanced solid tumor such as melanoma, head and neck, liver or kidney cancer. The sample consisted of CD4+ or CD8+ T cells sorted from blood, taken in a trial of the OX40 agonist ivuxolimab. The chain is built from TRBV9 and TRBJ2-3; 8 nucleotides match TRBD1. CDR3 sequence (DNA): TGTGCCAGCAGCGTAAGGGGACAGGCCGGGACTGATGGTAGCACAGATACGCAGTATTTT. Translation: CASSVRGQAGTDGSTDTQYF.